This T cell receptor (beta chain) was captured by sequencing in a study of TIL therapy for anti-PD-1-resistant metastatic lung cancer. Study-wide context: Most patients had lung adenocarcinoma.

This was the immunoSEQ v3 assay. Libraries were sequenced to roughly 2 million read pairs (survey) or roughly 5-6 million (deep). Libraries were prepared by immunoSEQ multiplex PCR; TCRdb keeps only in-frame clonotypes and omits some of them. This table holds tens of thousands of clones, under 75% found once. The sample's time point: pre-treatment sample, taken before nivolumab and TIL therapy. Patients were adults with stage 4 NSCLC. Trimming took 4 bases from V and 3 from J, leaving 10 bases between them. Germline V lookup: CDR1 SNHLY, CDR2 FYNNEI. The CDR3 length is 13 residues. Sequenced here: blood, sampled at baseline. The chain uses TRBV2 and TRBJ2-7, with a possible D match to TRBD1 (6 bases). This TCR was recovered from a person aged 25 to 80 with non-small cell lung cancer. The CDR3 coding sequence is TGTGCCAGCAGTGGGCAGGGGCTCTACGAGCAGTACTTC. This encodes CASSGQGLYEQYF. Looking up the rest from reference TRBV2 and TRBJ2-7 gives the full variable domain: EPEVTQTPSHQVTQMGQEVILRCVPISNHLYFYWYRQILGQKVEFLVSFYNNEISEKSEIFDDQFSVERPDGSNFTLKIRSTKLEDSAMYFCASSGQGLYEQYFGPGTRLTVT.